The next 2 T cell receptor beta chains were all read from a single sample in a study of cytomegalovirus exposure and HLA in healthy donors. Clones were sequenced by immunoSEQ multiplex PCR, and TCRdb holds only the in-frame ones, with some missing. The sample includes some 240,000 clones, around 78% of them seen just once. Sequenced material: PBMCs. All receptors derive from a woman aged 18-29 years in good health and CMV-seronegative.

The gene calls are TRBV5-1 and TRBJ1-2; D is uncertain. This CDR3 is built from 13 residues. V lost 2 bases and J 8 bases, leaving 13 bases between the germline ends. Germline CDR1 and CDR2: SGHRS and YFSETQ. The CDR3 DNA follows: TGCGCCAGCAGCTTTTCCGGGGAGGAGGGCTACACCTTC. It translates to CASSFSGEEGYTF.

The chain links TRBV2 to TRBJ1-4; TRBD1 might be the D (6 bases). Germline CDR1 is SNHLY and CDR2 is FYNNEI. The CDR3 is 15 residues long. Trimming left V 2 bases short and J 0 bases short, with 7 bases between. CDR3 bases: TGTGCCAGCAGTGAACAGGGGTCAACTAATGAAAAACTGTTTTTT. It codes for CASSEQGSTNEKLFF.